One T cell receptor (beta chain) is described in this entry. Data came from immunoSEQ multiplex PCR; TCRdb stores just in-frame clones and leaves some out. Of about 53,000 clones in the sample, over 75% were seen once. The CDR3 is made up of 13 amino acids. Germline values: CDR1 MNHEY, CDR2 SMNVEV (reference sequence). The V and J ends lost 0 bases and 2 bases respectively, with 2 bases between them. These data come from a study of OX40 agonist ivuxolimab in advanced cancers. The TCR originated in an adult with an advanced solid tumor such as melanoma, head and neck, liver or kidney cancer. The chain has TRBV27 and TRBJ1-5; D not resolved. The input for sequencing was CD4+ or CD8+ T cells sorted from blood, taken in a trial of the OX40 agonist ivuxolimab. The CDR3 sequence: CASSLSRNQPQHF. The CDR3 region has the DNA TGTGCCAGCAGTTTATCTCGCAATCAGCCCCAGCATTTT.